Sequencing of this T cell receptor beta chain was carried out in a study of identical twins. Concerning this clonotype itself: Its antigen remains unidentified.

Study-level findings and limits: The models systematically underestimated how much out-of-frame TCR alpha was shared in monozygotic twins. Memory repertoires showed no such pattern, whereas abundant cord blood beta clonotypes carried fewer insertions. Out-of-frame alpha sequences that twins shared showed excess low generation probability.

This CDR3 spans 15 amino acids. V trimming: 5 bases; J trimming: 5 bases; junction bases outside the gene matches: 9. The germline gives CDR1 DFQATT, CDR2 SNEGSKA (reference sequence). The cDNA had a unique molecular identifier and a template-switch universal primer site. MiXCR, applied by TCRdb to the 5' RACE reads, yields one record per CDR3 protein. The sample lists 1.5 million to 2 million distinct CDR3 sequences, under 35% occurring once. This chain joins TRBV20-1 and TRBJ2-5; 12 positions match TRBD2. The sequence was obtained from a newborn girl in good health. The source material was cord blood. The CDR3, as DNA: TGCAGTGCTCCACCTAGCGGGAGGGTACGGGAGACCCAGTACTTC. Translated: CSAPPSGRVRETQYF.